This entry lists 15 T cell receptor beta chains sequenced from one sample in a study of identifying expanded T cells in peripheral blood. Profiling relied on immunoSEQ multiplex PCR, and the TCRdb table lists in-frame clones only, not all of them. In the table there are 120,000 or so clones, around 84% of which are singletons. The sequenced material came from blood. The receptors originated from a person between 18 and 75 years old in good health.

V usage is TRBV7-2 and J usage is TRBJ2-5, with TRBD1 as a possible D gene (5 bases). This CDR3 spans 14 amino acids. Trimming shortened V by 2 bases and J by 5 bases, and 12 bases separated the two germline ends. Germline values: CDR1 SGHTA, CDR2 FQGNSA. The CDR3: CASSLYQGRETQYF. The CDR3 DNA reads TGTGCCAGCAGCTTATATCAGGGTAGGGAGACCCAGTACTTC.

The V gene is TRBV7-9, the J gene TRBJ2-3; 7 nucleotides agree with TRBD1. Trimming took 8 bases from V and 0 from J; bases not matched to a gene: 5. Germline V CDR1 and CDR2: SEHNR, FQNEAQ (reference sequence). This CDR3 is 14 amino acids long. The CDR3, as DNA: TGTGCCAGCTGCCGGGACAGAAGCACAGATACGCAGTATTTT. Protein product: CASCRDRSTDTQYF.

This clone was detected only once. This chain joins TRBV2 and TRBJ2-2; weak D call: TRBD1 (6 bases). V lost 8 bases, J lost 3 bases, and 10 bases lay in between. CDR1 and CDR2 from the germline V gene are SNHLY and FYNNEI. This CDR3 is built from 13 residues. CDR3 sequence: CASGGQYTGELFF. The CDR3 DNA sequence: TGTGCCAGCGGAGGACAGTACACCGGGGAGCTGTTTTTT.

The V gene is TRBV2, the J gene TRBJ2-7, with 7 bases aligning to TRBD2. The V segment lost 2 bases and the J segment 3 bases; nucleotides outside the gene matches: 7. This CDR3 is 15 amino acids long. CDR1 and CDR2 (germline): SNHLY, FYNNEI. CDR3 sequence (DNA): TGTGCCAGCAGTGAAAGGGCAGGGACTAACTACGAGCAGTACTTC. As protein: CASSERAGTNYEQYF.

This clone appeared a single time. The gene calls are TRBV9 and TRBJ2-1, with D possibly called TRBD1 or TRBD2 (5 bases each). V lost 0 bases to trimming and J lost 6 bases, with 13 bases between them. The CDR3 is made up of 15 amino acids. CDR1 and CDR2 from the germline V gene are SGDLS and YYNGEE. CDR3: CASSVGGSVGNEQFF. The CDR3, as DNA: TGTGCCAGCAGCGTAGGGGGGAGTGTGGGCAATGAGCAGTTCTTC.

Here the CDR3 reads CASSAQILNTEAFF. CDR3 DNA sequence: TGTGCCAGCAGCGCGCAAATCCTGAACACTGAAGCTTTCTTT. V usage is TRBV7-2 and J usage is TRBJ1-1; D is uncertain. This CDR3 region has 14 residues. Germline CDR1 reads SGHTA; CDR2 reads FQGNSA. Deletions cut 5 bases from V and 0 bases from J, with 10 bases between.

The chain combines TRBV11-3 with TRBJ1-1; 7 nucleotides line up with TRBD1. Trimming cost V 5 bases and J 7 bases; bases outside gene matches: 10. Germline lookup yields CDR1 SGHNT and CDR2 YENEEA. The CDR3 is 14 amino acids. CDR3 loop: CASSPGTERHEAFF. Written as DNA, the CDR3 is TGTGCCAGCAGCCCAGGGACAGAGAGACATGAAGCTTTCTTT.

V usage is TRBV30 and J usage is TRBJ2-1; D possibly corresponds to TRBD2 (5 bases). The germline gives CDR1 GTSNPN, CDR2 SVGIG (reference sequence). This CDR3 contains 15 residues. The ends were cut back, 7 bases at V and 3 bases at J, with 19 bases in the middle. CDR3 in amino acids: CAYGEPPDFYNEQFF. As DNA, the CDR3 is TGTGCCTATGGGGAGCCCCCGGATTTCTACAATGAGCAGTTCTTC.

V gene TRBV29-1 combines with J gene TRBJ2-7; no clear D. This CDR3 has 12 amino acids. V was clipped by 6 bases and J by 3 bases, with 12 bases between them. CDR1 and CDR2 from the germline V gene are SQVTM and ANQGSEA. The CDR3 DNA is TGCAGCGTGAGCGTCAGAAGCTACGAGCAGTACTTC. Translated: CSVSVRSYEQYF.

The chain joins TRBV27 to TRBJ1-1, with 8 bases matching TRBD1. Germline V gives CDR1 MNHEY, CDR2 SMNVEV (reference sequence). The CDR3 contains 15 residues. V shed 2 bases and J 1 base; nucleotides not matched to a gene: 3. For the CDR3, the DNA is TGTGCCAGCAGTTTACAGGGGGCGACGAACACTGAAGCTTTCTTT. Its translation is CASSLQGATNTEAFF.

V and J are TRBV13 and TRBJ1-2, with a tentative D call TRBD1 (5 bases). Germline CDR1 PRHDT, CDR2 FYEKMQ (reference sequence). This CDR3 region has 13 residues. V was pared by 10 bases and J by 3 bases, with 15 bases between. CDR3 DNA sequence: TGTGCCACTTTAAGACGGGGCTACTATGGCTACACCTTC. It specifies CATLRRGYYGYTF.

The sample holds a few counts of this clone. The rearrangement links TRBV2 to TRBJ2-7; 9 bases match TRBD1. The CDR3 extends over 15 amino acids. J was trimmed by 4 bases and V by 4 bases; bases with no gene match: 8. Germline V gene data show CDR1 as SNHLY and CDR2 as FYNNEI. The CDR3 loop is CASSGGQGFIYEQYF. The CDR3 nucleotides are TGTGCCAGCAGTGGGGGACAGGGATTCATTTACGAGCAGTACTTC.

This clone occurred a few times. The chain combines TRBV6-1 with TRBJ2-1; weak D call: TRBD2 (6 bases). The CDR3 consists of 14 residues. Germline V lookup: CDR1 MNHNS, CDR2 SASEGT. V lost 4 bases and J 8 bases, leaving 15 bases between the germline ends. This CDR3 reads CASSGRELGDEQFF. For the CDR3, the DNA is TGTGCCAGCAGTGGTCGGGAGCTGGGGGATGAGCAGTTCTTC.

The rearrangement joins TRBV6-5 to TRBJ2-3; D is ambiguous. V was pared by 6 bases and J by 1 base, with 11 bases between. Germline loops: CDR1 MNHEY, CDR2 SVGAGI. The CDR3 covers 14 residues. The CDR3, as DNA: TGTGCCAGCAGGGAGTCGTGGGGCACAGATACGCAGTATTTT. This sequence encodes CASRESWGTDTQYF.

The chain links TRBV5-4 to TRBJ2-5; TRBD2 matches 8 bases. Per germline, CDR1 SGHNT and CDR2 YYREEE (reference sequence). CDR3 length equals 16 residues. V lost 0 bases to trimming and J lost 1 base; unmatched junction nucleotides: 5. The CDR3 nucleotides read TGTGCCAGCAGCTTGGGATCCGGGGGGGGCCAAGAGACCCAGTACTTC. Its protein product is CASSLGSGGGQETQYF.